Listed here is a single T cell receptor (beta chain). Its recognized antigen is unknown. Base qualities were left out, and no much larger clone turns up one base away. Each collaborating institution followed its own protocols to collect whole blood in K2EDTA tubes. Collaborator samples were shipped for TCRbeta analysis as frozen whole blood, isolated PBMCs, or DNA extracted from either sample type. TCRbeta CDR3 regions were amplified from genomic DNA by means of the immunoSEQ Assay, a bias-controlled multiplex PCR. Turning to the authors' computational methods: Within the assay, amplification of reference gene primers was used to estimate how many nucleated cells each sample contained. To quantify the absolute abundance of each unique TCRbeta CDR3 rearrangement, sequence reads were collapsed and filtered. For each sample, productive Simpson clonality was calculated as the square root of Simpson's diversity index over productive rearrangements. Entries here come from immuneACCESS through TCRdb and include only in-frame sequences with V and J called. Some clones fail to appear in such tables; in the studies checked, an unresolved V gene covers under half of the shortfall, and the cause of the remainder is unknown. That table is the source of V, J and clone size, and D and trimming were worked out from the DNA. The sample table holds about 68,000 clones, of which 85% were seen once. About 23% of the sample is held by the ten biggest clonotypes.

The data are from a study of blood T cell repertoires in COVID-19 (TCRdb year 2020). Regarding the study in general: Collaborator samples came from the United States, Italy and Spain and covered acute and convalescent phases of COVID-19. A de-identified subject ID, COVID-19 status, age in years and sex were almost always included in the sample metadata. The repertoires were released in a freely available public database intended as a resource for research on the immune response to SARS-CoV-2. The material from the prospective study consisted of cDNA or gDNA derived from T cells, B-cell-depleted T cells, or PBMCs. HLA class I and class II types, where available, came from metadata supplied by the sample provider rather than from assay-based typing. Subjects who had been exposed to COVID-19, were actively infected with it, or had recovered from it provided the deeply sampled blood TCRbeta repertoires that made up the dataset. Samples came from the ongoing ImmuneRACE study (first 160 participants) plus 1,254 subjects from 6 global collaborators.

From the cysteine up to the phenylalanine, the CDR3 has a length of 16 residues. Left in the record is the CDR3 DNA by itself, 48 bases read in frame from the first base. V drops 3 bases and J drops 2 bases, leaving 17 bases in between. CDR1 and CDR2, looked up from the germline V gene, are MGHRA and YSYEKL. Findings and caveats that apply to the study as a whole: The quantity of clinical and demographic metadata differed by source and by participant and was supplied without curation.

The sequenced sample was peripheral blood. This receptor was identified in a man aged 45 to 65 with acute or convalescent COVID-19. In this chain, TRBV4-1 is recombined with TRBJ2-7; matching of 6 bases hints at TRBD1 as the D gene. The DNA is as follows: TGCGCCAGCAGCCAGACTCCGGACAGTAGCACCTACGAGCAGTACTTC. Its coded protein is CASSQTPDSSTYEQYF.